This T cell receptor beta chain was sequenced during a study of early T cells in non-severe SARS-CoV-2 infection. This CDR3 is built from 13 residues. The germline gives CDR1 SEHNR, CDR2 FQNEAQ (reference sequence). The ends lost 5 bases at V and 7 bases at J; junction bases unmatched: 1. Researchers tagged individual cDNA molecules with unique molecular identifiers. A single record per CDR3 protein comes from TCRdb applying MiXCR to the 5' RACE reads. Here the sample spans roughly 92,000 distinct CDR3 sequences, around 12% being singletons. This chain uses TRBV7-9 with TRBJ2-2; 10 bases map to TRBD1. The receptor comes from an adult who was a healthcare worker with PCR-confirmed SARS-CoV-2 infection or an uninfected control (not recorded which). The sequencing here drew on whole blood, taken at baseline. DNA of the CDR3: TGTGCCAGCAGCGGACAGGGGGTCGGGGAGCTGTTTTTT. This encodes CASSGQGVGELFF.